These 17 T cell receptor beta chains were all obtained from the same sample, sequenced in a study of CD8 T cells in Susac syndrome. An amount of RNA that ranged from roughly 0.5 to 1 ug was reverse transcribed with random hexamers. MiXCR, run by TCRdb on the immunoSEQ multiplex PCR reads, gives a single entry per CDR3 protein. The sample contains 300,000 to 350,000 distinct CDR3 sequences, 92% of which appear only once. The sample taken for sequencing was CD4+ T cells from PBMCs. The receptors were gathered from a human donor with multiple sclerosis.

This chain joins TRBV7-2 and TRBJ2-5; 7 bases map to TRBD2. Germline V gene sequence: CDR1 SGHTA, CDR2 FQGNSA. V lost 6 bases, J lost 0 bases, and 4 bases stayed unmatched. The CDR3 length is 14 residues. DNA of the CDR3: TGTGCCAGCAGGCGGGGGTACAACCAAGAGACCCAGTACTTC. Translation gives CASRRGYNQETQYF. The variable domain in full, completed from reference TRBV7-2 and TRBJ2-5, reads GAGVSQSPSNKVTEKGKDVELRCDPISGHTALYWYRQSLGQGLEFLIYFQGNSAPDKSGLPSDRFSAERTGGSVSTLTIQRTQQEDSAVYLCASRRGYNQETQYFGPGTRLLVL.

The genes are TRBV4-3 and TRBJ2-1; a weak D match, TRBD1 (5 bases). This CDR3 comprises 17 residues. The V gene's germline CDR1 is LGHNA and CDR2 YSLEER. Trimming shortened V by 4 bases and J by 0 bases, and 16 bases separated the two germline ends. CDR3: CASSPERGSSSYNEQFF. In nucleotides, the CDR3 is TGCGCCAGCAGCCCAGAAAGGGGATCGAGCTCCTACAATGAGCAGTTCTTC.

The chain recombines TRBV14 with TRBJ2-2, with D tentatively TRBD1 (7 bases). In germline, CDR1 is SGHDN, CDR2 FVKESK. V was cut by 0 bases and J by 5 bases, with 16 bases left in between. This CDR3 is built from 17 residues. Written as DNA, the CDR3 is TGTGCCAGCAGCCAAGATGGAGGGACAGTACTTACCGGGGAGCTGTTTTTT. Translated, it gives CASSQDGGTVLTGELFF. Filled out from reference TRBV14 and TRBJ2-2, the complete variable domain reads EAGVTQFPSHSVIEKGQTVTLRCDPISGHDNLYWYRRVMGKEIKFLLHFVKESKQDESGMPNNRFLAERTGGTYSTLKVQPAELEDSGVYFCASSQDGGTVLTGELFFGEGSRLTVL.

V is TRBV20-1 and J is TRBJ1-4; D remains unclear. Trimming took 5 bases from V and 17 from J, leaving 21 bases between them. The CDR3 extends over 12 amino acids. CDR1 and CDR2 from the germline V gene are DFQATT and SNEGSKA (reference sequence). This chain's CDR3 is CSARPENPGRFF. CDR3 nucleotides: TGCAGTGCTCGACCCGAAAATCCGGGCCGCTTTTTT.

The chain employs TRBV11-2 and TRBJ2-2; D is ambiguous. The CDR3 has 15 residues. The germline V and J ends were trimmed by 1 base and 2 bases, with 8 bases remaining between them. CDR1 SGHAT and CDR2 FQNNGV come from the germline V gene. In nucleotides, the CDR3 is TGTGCCAGCAGCTTAGGTCCTATAAACACCGGGGAGCTGTTTTTT. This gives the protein CASSLGPINTGELFF.

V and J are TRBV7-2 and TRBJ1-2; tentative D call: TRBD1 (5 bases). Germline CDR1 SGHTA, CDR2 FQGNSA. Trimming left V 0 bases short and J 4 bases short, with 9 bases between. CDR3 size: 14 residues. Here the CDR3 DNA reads TGTGCCAGCAGCTTAGCTACAGGAACCTATGGCTACACCTTC. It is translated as CASSLATGTYGYTF.

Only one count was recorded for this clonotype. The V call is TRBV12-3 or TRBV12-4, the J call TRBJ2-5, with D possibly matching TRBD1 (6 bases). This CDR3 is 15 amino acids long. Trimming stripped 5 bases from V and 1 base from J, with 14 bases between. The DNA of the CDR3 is TGTGCCAGCAGTCCAGGGGCTAGCCCCCAAGAGACCCAGTACTTC. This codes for CASSPGASPQETQYF.

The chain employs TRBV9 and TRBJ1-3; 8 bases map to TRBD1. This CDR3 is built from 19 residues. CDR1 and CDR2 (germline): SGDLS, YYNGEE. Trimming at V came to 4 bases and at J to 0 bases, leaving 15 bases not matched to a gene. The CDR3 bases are TGTGCCAGCAGCCCGCGGGACAGGCTTTCGTCGTCCTCTGGAAACACCATATATTTT. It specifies CASSPRDRLSSSSGNTIYF.

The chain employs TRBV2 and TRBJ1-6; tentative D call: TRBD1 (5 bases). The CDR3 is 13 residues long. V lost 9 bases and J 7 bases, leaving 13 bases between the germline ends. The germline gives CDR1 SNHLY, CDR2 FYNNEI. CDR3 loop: CASLQGRNSPLHF. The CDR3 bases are TGTGCCAGTCTTCAGGGTAGAAATTCACCCCTCCACTTT.

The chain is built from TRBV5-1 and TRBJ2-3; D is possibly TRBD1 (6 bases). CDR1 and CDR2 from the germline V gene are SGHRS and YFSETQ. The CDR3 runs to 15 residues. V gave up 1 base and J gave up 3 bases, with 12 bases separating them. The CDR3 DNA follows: TGCGCCAGCAGCTTGTCTGGACAGAGGACAGATACGCAGTATTTT. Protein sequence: CASSLSGQRTDTQYF.

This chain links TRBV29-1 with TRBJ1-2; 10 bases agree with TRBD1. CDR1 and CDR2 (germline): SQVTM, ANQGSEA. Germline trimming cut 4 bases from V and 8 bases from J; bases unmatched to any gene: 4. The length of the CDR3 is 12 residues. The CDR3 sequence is CSVGQGAEGYTF. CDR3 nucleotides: TGCAGCGTTGGACAGGGGGCAGAAGGCTACACCTTC.

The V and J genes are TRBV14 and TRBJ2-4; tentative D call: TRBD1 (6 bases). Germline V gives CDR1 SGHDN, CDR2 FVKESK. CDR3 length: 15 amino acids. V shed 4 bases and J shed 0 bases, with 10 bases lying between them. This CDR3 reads CASSRLRGAKNIQYF. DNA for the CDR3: TGTGCCAGCAGCCGCCTCAGGGGAGCCAAAAACATTCAGTACTTC.

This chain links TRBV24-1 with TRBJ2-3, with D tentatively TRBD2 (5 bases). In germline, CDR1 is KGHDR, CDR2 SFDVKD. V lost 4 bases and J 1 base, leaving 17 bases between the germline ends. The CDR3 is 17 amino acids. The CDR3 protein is CATSELRGAGGTDTQYF. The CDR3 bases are TGTGCCACCAGTGAACTGAGAGGAGCCGGGGGCACAGATACGCAGTATTTT.

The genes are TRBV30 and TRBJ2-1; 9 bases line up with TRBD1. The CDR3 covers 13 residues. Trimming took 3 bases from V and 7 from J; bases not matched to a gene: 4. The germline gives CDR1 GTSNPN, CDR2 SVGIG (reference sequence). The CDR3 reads CAWRGQGRNEQFF. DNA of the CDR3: TGTGCCTGGAGGGGACAGGGAAGAAATGAGCAGTTCTTC.

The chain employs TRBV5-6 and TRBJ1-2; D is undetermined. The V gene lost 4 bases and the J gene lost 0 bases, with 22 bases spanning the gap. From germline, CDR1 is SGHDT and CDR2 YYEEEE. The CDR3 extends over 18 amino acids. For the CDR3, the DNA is TGTGCCAGCAGCCCGGGTGGAACCCTCCTCCTCCCTAACTATGGCTACACCTTC. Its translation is CASSPGGTLLLPNYGYTF.

CDR3 loop: CASSQFQETQYF. CDR3 coding DNA: TGTGCCAGCTCACAATTCCAAGAGACCCAGTACTTC. The chain links TRBV18 to TRBJ2-5; D gene unclear. Trimming took 4 bases from V and 1 from J, leaving 4 bases between them. This CDR3 region has 12 residues. Per the germline V gene, CDR1 is KGHSH and CDR2 is LQKENI.

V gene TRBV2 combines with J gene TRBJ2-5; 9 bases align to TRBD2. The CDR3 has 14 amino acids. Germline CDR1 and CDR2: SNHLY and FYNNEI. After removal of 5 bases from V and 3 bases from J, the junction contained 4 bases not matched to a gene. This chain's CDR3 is CASSLGLAKETQYF. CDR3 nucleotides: TGTGCCAGCAGTTTGGGACTAGCTAAAGAGACCCAGTACTTC.